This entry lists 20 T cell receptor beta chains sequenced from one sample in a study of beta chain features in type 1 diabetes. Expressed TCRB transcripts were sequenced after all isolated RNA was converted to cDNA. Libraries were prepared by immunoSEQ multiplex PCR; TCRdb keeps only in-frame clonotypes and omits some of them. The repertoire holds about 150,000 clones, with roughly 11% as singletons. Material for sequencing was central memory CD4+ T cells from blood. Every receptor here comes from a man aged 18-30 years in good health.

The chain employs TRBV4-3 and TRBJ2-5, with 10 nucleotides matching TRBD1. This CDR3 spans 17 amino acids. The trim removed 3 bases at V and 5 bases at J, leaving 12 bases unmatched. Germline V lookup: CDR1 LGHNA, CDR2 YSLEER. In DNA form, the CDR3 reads TGCGCCAGCAGCCACCCCGAGGGGGGACAGGGGTGCGAGACCCAGTACTTC. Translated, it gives CASSHPEGGQGCETQYF.

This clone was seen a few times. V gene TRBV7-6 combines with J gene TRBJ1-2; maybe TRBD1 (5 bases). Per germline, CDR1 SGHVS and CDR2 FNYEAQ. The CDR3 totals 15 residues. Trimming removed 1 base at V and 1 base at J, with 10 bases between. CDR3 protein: CASSLGSQGNYGYTF. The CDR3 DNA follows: TGTGCCAGCAGCTTAGGTTCCCAGGGTAACTATGGCTACACCTTC.

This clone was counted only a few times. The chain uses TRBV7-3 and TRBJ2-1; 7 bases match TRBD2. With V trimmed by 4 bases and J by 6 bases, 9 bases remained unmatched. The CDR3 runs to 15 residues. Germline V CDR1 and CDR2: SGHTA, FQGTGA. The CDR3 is CASSSARGVGNEQFF. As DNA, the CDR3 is TGTGCCAGCAGCTCCGCCCGGGGGGTGGGCAATGAGCAGTTCTTC.

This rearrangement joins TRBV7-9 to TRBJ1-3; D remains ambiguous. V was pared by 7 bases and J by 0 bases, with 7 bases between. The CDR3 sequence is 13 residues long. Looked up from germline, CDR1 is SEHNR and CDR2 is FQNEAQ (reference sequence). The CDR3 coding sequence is TGTGCCAGCAAAAAGAGCTCTGGAAACACCATATATTTT. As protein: CASKKSSGNTIYF. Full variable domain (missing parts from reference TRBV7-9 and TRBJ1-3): DTGVSQNPRHKITKRGQNVTFRCDPISEHNRLYWYRQTLGQGPEFLTYFQNEAQLEKSRLLSDRFSAERPKGSFSTLEIQRTEQGDSAMYLCASKKSSGNTIYFGEGSWLTVV.

Here the CDR3 DNA reads TGTGCCACCAGCAGAGCCGAACAGGGTTACGGCTACACCTTC. It encodes CATSRAEQGYGYTF. The V and J genes are TRBV15 and TRBJ1-2; possibly TRBD1 for D (6 bases). The germline gives CDR1 LNHNV, CDR2 YYDKDF (reference sequence). Trimming took 1 base from V and 8 from J, leaving 14 bases between them. CDR3 size: 14 residues. Supplemented by reference TRBV15 and TRBJ1-2, the full variable domain reads DAMVIQNPRYQVTQFGKPVTLSCSQTLNHNVMYWYQQKSSQAPKLLFHYYDKDFNNEADTPDNFQSRRPNTSFCFLDIRSPGLGDTAMYLCATSRAEQGYGYTFGSGTRLTVV.

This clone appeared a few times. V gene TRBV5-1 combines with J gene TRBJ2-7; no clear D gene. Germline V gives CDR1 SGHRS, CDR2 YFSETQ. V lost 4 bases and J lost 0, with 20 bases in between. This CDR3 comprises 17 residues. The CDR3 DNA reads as TGCGCCAGCAGCCCCCTTATGGATTGGAAAAACTCCTACGAGCAGTACTTC. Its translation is CASSPLMDWKNSYEQYF.

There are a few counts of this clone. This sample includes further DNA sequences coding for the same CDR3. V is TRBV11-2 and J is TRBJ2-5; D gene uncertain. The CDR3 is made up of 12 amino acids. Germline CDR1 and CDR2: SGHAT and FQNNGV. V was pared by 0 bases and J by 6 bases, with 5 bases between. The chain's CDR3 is CASSLDWKTQYF. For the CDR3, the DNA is TGTGCCAGCAGCTTAGACTGGAAGACCCAGTACTTC.

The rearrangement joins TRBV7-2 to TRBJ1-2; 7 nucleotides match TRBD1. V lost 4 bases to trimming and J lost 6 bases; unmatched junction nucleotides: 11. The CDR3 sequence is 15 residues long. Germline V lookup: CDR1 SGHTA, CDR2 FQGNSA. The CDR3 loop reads CASSWKGTAYNGYTF. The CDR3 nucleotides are TGTGCCAGCAGCTGGAAAGGGACAGCCTATAATGGCTACACCTTC.

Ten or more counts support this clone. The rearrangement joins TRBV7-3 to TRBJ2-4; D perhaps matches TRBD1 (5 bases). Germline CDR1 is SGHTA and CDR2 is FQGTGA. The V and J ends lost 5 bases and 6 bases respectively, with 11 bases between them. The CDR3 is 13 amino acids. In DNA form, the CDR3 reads TGTGCCAGCAGCGTAGGGGCCGGAAACATTCAGTACTTC. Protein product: CASSVGAGNIQYF.

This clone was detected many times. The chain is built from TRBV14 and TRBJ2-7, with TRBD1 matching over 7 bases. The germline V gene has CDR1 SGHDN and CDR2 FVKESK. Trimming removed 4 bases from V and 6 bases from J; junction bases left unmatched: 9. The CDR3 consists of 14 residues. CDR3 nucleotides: TGTGCCAGCAGCCTTAGACAGGGCTTCCGCGAGCAGTACTTC. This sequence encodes CASSLRQGFREQYF.

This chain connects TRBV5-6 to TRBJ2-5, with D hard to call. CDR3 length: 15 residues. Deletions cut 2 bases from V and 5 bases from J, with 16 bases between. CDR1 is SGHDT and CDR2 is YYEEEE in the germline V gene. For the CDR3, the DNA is TGTGCCAGCAGCTTCTATTCCGTGTCGTTGGAGACCCAGTACTTC. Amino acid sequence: CASSFYSVSLETQYF. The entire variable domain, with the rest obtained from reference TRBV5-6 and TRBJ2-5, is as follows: DAGVTQSPTHLIKTRGQQVTLRCSPKSGHDTVSWYQQALGQGPQFIFQYYEEEERQRGNFPDRFSGHQFPNYSSELNVNALLLGDSALYLCASSFYSVSLETQYFGPGTRLLVL.

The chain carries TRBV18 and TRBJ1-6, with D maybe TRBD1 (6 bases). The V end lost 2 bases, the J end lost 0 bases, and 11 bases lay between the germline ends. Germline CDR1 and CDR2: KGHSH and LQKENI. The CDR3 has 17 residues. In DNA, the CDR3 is TGTGCCAGCTCACCAACCGGGACATTCTCCTATAATTCACCCCTCCACTTT. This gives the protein CASSPTGTFSYNSPLHF.

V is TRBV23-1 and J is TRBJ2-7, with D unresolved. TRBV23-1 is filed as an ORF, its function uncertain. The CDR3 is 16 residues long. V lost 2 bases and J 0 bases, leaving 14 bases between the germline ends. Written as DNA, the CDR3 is TGCGCCAGCAGTCAAGGAGAATCCCTTAGCTCCTACGAGCAGTACTTC. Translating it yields CASSQGESLSSYEQYF.

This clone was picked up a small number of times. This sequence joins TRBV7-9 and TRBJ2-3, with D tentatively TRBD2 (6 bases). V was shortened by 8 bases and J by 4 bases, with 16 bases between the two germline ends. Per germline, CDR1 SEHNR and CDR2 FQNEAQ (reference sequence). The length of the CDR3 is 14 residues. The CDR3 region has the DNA TGTGCCAGCGGTAGACTAGGACATGCAGATACGCAGTATTTT. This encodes CASGRLGHADTQYF.

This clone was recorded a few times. The chain's CDR3 is CASRSGLPYYEQYF. CDR3 DNA sequence: TGTGCCAGCAGATCGGGACTACCATATTACGAGCAGTACTTC. This chain connects TRBV7-2 to TRBJ2-7; the match to TRBD2 covers 7 bases. This CDR3 has 14 residues. The trim removed 6 bases at V and 4 bases at J, leaving 9 bases unmatched. Germline assignment: CDR1 SGHTA and CDR2 FQGNSA.

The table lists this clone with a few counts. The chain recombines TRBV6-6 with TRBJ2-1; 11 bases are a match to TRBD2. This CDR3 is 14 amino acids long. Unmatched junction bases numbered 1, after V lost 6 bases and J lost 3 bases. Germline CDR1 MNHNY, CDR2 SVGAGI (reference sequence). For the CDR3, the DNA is TGTGCCAGCAGACTAGCGGGAGACTACAATGAGCAGTTCTTC. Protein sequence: CASRLAGDYNEQFF.

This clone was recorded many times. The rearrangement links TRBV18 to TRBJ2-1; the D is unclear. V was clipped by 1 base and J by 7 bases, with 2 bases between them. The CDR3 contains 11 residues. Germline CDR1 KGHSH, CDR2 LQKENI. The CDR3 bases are TGTGCCAGCTCACCACATAATGAGCAGTTCTTC. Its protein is CASSPHNEQFF. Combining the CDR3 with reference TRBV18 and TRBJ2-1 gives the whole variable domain NAGVMQNPRHLVRRRGQEARLRCSPMKGHSHVYWYRQLPEEGLKFMVYLQKENIIDESGMPKERFSAEFPKEGPSILRIQQVVRGDSAAYFCASSPHNEQFFGPGTRLTVL.

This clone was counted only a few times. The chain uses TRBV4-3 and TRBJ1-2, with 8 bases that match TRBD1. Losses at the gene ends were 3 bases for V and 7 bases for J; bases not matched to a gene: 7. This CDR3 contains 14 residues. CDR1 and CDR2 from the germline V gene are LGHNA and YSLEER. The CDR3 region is CASSQTTGAGGYTF. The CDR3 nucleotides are TGCGCCAGCAGCCAGACGACAGGGGCTGGTGGCTACACCTTC.

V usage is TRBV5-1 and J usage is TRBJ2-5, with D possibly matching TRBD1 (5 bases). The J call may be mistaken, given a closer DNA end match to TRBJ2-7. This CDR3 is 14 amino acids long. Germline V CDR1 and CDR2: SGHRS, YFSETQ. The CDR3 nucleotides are TGCGCCAGCAGCTTGGTCTTTCCAGGGAACGAGCAGTACTTC. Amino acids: CASSLVFPGNEQYF.

This CDR3 reads CASSLGQDTGELFF. In DNA, the CDR3 is TGCGCCAGCAGCCTGGGACAGGACACCGGGGAGCTGTTTTTT. The chain uses TRBV5-1 and TRBJ2-2; 8 bases fit TRBD1. The germline CDR1 and CDR2 sequences are SGHRS and YFSETQ. V lost 4 bases and J lost 3; bases outside the gene matches: 2. The CDR3 sequence is 14 residues long. The whole variable domain, remainder taken from reference TRBV5-1 and TRBJ2-2, is KAGVTQTPRYLIKTRGQQVTLSCSPISGHRSVSWYQQTPGQGLQFLFEYFSETQRNKGNFPGRFSGRQFSNSRSEMNVSTLELGDSALYLCASSLGQDTGELFFGEGSRLTVL.